This entry concerns a single T cell receptor beta chain. This entry is derived from a study of blood T cells in healthy people across ages. Study-level information: For every two T cells, template switching captured about one barcoded beta molecule.

Using a J-beta primer mix together with a sample-barcoded 5' primer, a second PCR was run for roughly 6 to 12 cycles. MiXCR, run by TCRdb on the 5' RACE reads, gives a single entry per CDR3 protein. The table shows roughly 1.9 million distinct CDR3 sequences, with 35% to 50% occurring only once. V lost 0 bases to trimming and J lost 0 bases, with 6 bases between them. The CDR3 spans 15 residues. Germline-derived CDR1 and CDR2 are MNHEY and SVGAGI. Total RNA was isolated from each sample in quantities of at least 6 micrograms. The sample taken for sequencing was blood. This sequence originates from a human donor in good health. The chain is built from TRBV6-5 and TRBJ2-1; D unclear. CDR3 loop: CASSYSYSSYNEQFF. CDR3 nucleotide sequence: TGTGCCAGCAGTTACTCGTACAGCTCCTACAATGAGCAGTTCTTC.